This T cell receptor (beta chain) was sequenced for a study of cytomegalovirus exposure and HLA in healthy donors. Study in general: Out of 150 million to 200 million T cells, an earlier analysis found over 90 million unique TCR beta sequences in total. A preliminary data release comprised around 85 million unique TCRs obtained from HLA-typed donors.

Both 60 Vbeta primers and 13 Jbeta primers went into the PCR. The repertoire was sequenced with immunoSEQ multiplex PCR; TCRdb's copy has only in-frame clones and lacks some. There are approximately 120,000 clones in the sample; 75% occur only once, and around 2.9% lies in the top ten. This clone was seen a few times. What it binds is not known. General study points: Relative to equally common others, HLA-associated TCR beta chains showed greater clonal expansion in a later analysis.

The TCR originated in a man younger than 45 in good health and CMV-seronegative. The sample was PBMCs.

The CDR3 here is CASRSRGWEKLFF. CDR3 coding DNA: TGTGCCAGCAGGAGCCGGGGTTGGGAAAAACTGTTTTTT. The rearrangement uses TRBV6-1 and TRBJ1-4; D not resolved. The CDR3 runs to 13 residues. With 6 bases removed from V and 8 bases from J, the gap between germline ends came to 13 bases. Germline-derived CDR1 and CDR2 are MNHNS and SASEGT.